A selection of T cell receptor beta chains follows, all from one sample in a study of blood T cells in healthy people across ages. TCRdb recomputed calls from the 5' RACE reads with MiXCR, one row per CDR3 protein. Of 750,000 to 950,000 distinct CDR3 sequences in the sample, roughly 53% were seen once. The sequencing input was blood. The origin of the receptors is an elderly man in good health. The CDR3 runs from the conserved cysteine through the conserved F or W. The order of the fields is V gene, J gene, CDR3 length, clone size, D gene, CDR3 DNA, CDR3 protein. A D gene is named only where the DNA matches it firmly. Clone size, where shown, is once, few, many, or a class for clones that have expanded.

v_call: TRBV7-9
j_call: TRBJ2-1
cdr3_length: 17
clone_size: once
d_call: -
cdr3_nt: TGTGCCAGCAGCTTACCCCGAGCAGGTCCAAAGGACAATGAGCAGTTCTTC
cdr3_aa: CASSLPRAGPKDNEQFF

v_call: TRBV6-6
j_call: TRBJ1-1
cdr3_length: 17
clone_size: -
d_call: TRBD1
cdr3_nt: TGTGCCAGCAGTTACGTGGACAGGGGGCTCTGGAACACTGAAGCTTTCTTT
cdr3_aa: CASSYVDRGLWNTEAFF

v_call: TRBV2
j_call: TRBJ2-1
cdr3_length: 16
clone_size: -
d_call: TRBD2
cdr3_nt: TGTGCCAGCAGCGACCAACTAGCGGGAGCCGGGAATGAGCAGTTCTTC
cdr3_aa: CASSDQLAGAGNEQFF

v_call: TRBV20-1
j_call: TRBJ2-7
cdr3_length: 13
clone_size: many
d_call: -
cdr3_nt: TGCAGTGCTATCCCGGACGGGCACTACGAGCAGTACTTC
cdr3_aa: CSAIPDGHYEQYF

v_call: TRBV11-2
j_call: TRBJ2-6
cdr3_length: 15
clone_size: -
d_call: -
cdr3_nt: TGTGCCAGCAGCACAACGAACTCTGGGGCCAACGTCCTGACTTTC
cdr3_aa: CASSTTNSGANVLTF

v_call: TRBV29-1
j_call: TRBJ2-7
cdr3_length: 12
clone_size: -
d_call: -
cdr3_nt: TGCAGCGTGGGTACGCTCTCCTACGAGCAGTACTTC
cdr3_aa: CSVGTLSYEQYF

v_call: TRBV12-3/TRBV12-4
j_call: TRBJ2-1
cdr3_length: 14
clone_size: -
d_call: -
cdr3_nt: TGTGCCAGCAGTCCAACCCCCTCATACAATGAGCAGTTCTTC
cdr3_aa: CASSPTPSYNEQFF

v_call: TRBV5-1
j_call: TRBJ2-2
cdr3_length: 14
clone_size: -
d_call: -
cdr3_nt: TGCGCCAGCAGCTTACGAGAGGGGCCCGGGGAGCTGTTTTTT
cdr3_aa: CASSLREGPGELFF

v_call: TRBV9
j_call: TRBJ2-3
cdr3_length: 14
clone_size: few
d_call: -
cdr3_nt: TGTGCCAGCAGCGTAGTGGGGGCGGCAGATACGCAGTATTTT
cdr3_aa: CASSVVGAADTQYF

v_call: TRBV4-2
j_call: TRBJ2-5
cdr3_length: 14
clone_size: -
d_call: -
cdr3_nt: TGTGCCAGCAGCCAAGCGCGCAGGGGGGCGACCCAGTACTTC
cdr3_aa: CASSQARRGATQYF

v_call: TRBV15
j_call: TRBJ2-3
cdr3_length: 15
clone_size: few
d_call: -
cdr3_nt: TGTGCCACCAGCAGAGATAGGACAGTTAGAGATACGCAGTATTTT
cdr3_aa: CATSRDRTVRDTQYF

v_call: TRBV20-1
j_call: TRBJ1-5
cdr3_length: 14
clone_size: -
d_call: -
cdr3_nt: TGCAGTGCTAGTGGCAAGCCCTTGGATCAGCCCCAGCATTTT
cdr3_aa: CSASGKPLDQPQHF

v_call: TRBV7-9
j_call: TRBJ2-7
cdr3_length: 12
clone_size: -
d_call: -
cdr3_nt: TGTGCCAGCAGCTTAGCGCAGGACGAGCAGTACTTC
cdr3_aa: CASSLAQDEQYF

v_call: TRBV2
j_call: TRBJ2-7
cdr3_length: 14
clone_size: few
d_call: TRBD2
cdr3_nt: TGTGCCAGCAGTATACTAGCGGGGGACCTTGAGCAGTACTTC
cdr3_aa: CASSILAGDLEQYF

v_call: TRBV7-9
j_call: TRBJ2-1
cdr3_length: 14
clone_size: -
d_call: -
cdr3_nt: TGTGCCAGCAGCGCTAGGGGGTCCTATAATGAGCAGTTCTTC
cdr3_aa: CASSARGSYNEQFF

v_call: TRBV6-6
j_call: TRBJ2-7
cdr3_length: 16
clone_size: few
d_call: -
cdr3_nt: TGTGCCAGCAGTTACTCTTCGGGTCAGGGGTTCCACGAGCAGTACTTC
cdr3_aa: CASSYSSGQGFHEQYF

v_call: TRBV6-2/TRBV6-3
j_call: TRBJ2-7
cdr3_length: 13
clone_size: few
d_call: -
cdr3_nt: TGTGCCAGCAGTAGGGCCCAAGCCTACGAGCAGTACTTC
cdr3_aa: CASSRAQAYEQYF

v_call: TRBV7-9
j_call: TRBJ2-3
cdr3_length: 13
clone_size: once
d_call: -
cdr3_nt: TGTGCCAGCAGCTTAGCCCCGGGACGAGACGCGTATTTT
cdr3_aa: CASSLAPGRDAYF

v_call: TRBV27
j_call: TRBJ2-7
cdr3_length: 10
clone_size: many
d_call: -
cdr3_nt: TGTGCCAGCGGAACCTACGAGCAGTACTTC
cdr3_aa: CASGTYEQYF

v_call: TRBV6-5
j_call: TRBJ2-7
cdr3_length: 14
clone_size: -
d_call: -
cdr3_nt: TGTGCCAGCAATCTCCAGGGGAATTTACACGAGCAGTACTTC
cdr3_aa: CASNLQGNLHEQYF

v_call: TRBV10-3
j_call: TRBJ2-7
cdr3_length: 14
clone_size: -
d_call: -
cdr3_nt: TGTGCCATCAGTGAGGTGAAGGGACCCTACGAGCAGTACTTC
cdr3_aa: CAISEVKGPYEQYF

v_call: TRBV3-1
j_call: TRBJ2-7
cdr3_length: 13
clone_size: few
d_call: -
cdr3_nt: TGTGCCAGCAGCCAAGGGTTGTTCAGAGAGCAGTACTTC
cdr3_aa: CASSQGLFREQYF

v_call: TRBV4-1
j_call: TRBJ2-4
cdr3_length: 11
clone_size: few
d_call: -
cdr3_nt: TGCGCCAGCAGCCAAGGCCGGGGGCAGTACTTC
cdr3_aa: CASSQGRGQYF

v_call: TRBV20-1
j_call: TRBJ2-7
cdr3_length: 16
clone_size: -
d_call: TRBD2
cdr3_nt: TGCAGTGCTAGTCCCAGCGGGAGGCCCCTCTCCTACGAGCAGTACTTC
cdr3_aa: CSASPSGRPLSYEQYF

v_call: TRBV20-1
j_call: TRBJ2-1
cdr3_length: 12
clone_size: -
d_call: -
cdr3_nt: TGCAGTGCTAGAGTTTGGTACAATGAGCAGTTCTTC
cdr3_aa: CSARVWYNEQFF

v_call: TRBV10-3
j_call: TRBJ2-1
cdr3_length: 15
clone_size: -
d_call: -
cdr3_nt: TGTGCCATCAGTGAGGACTTCCAGGGTGGCAATGAGCAGTTCTTC
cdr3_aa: CAISEDFQGGNEQFF

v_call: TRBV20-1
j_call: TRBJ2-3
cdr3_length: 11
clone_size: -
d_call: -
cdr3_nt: TGCAGTGCTCACGTCGGGGTCCGGTTGTATTTT
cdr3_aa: CSAHVGVRLYF

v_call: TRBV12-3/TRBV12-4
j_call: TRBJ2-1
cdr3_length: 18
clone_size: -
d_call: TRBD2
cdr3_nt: TGTGCCAGCAGTCCAAGGGGAATGGGACTAGCGGTTAACAATGAGCAGTTCTTC
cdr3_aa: CASSPRGMGLAVNNEQFF

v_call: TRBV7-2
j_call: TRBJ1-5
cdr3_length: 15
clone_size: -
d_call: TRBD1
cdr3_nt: TGTGCCAGCAGCTTGACAGGGGGCCCTAATCAGCCCCAGCATTTT
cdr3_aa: CASSLTGGPNQPQHF

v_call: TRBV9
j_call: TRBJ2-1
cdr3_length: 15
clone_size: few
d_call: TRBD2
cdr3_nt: TGTGCCAGCAGCACTAGCGGGAGCACCTACAATGAGCAGTTCTTC
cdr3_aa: CASSTSGSTYNEQFF

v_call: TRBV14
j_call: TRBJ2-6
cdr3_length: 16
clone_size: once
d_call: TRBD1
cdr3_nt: TGTGCCAGCAGCCAAGTAGGGGGCGCTGGGGCCAACGTCCTGACTTTC
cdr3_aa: CASSQVGGAGANVLTF

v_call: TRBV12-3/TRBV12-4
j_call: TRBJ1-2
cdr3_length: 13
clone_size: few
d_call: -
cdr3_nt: TGTGCCAGCACCTCGGGCGGGGCAGCCGGCTACACCTTC
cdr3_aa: CASTSGGAAGYTF

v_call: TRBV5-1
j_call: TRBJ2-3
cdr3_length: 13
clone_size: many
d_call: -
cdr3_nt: TGCGCCAGCAGCTTAACGGGAGCAGATACGCAGTATTTT
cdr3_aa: CASSLTGADTQYF

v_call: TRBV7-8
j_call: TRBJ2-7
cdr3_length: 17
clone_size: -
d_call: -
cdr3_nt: TGTGCCAGCAGCTTAGCCGCACAGGGAGTAGGTACATACGAGCAGTACTTC
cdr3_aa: CASSLAAQGVGTYEQYF

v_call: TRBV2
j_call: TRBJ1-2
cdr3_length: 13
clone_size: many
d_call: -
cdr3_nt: TGTGCCACGACCTACAGGGAGTCCAATGGCTACACCTTC
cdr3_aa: CATTYRESNGYTF

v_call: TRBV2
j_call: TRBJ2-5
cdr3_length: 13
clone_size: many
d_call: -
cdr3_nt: TGTGCCAGCAGTGAAGAAAGGGGGGAGACCCAGTACTTC
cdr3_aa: CASSEERGETQYF

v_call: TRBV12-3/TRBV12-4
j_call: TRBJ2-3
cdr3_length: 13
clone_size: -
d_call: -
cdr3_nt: TGTGCCAGCAACCTACAGGGTTTCGGATCCGCGTATTTT
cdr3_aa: CASNLQGFGSAYF

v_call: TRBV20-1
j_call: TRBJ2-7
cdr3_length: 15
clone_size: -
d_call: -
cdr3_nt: TGCAGTGCTACCCGACTAGTCGGGGCGGGTGGCGAGCAGTACTTC
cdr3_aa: CSATRLVGAGGEQYF

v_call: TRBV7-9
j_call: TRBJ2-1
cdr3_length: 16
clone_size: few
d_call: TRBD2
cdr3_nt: TGTGCCAGCAGCTTACGACTAGCGGCGGTAGGGGATGAGCAGTTCTTC
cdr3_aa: CASSLRLAAVGDEQFF

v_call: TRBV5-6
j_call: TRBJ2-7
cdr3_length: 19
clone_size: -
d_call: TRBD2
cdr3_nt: TGTGCCAGCAGCGCTACGGGACTAGCGGGAGGGAGGGTCGCCTACGAGCAGTACTTC
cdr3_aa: CASSATGLAGGRVAYEQYF

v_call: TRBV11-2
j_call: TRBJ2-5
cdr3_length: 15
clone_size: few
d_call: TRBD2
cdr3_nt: TGTGCCAGCAACTCCCTGTCGGGACTACAAGAGACCCAGTACTTC
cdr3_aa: CASNSLSGLQETQYF

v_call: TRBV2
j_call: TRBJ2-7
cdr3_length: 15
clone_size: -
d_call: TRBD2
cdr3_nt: TGTGCCAGCTCCGGTAGCGGGACCGCCTACAATGAGCAGTACTTC
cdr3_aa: CASSGSGTAYNEQYF

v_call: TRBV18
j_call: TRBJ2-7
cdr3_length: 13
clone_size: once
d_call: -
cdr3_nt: TGTGCCAGCTCACACGGACCGGACTACGAGCAGTACTTC
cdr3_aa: CASSHGPDYEQYF

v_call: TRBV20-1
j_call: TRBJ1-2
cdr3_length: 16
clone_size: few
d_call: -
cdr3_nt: TGCAGTGCTAGAGATCTGGCACGACCTTTTAACTATGGCTACACCTTC
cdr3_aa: CSARDLARPFNYGYTF

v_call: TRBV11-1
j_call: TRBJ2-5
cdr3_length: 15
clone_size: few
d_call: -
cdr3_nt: TGTGCCAGCAGCCTTATGTACGGGGCCAGGGAGACCCAGTACTTC
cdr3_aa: CASSLMYGARETQYF